Below, one T cell receptor (beta chain) is given with its context. As originally analysed: Filtering of immunoSEQ junctional sequences could not match full-length read filtering. The repertoire was sequenced with immunoSEQ multiplex PCR; TCRdb's copy has only in-frame clones and lacks some. The V and J calls and clone size come from that table; D and trimming were worked out from the DNA. The table lists about 2.3 million clones, just under 95% of them singletons. These data belong to a study of shared clonotypes between healthy human individuals. Germline V gene data show CDR1 as SGHRS and CDR2 as YFSETQ. Trimming took 0 bases from V and 7 from J; bases not matched to a gene: 5. CDR3 length: 14 amino acids.

This receptor was obtained from a man between 18 and 29 years old in good health. Some clones in this sample may be carry-over from other donors' samples. The rearrangement joins TRBV5-1 to TRBJ1-1; 8 bases map to TRBD1. The sequencing input was naive CD4+ T cells from PBMCs. Subset denoted: CD45RA+ positively selected. CDR3 region: CASSLGRQGSEAFF. The DNA for the CDR3 is TGCGCCAGCAGCTTGGGTCGACAGGGGAGTGAAGCTTTCTTT.